The next 26 T cell receptor beta chains were all read from a single sample in a study of Tregs in tolerant kidney transplant recipients (dated by TCRdb to the late 2010s). Explained via the paper, the time point label denotes: 6 months after combined kidney and bone marrow transplant. The transplants used related donors with nonmyeloablative bone marrow transplantation, and mixed chimerism in the human trials was transient. The library was built by means of the immunoSEQ multiplex PCR assay. As stored in TCRdb, this immuneACCESS dataset retains in-frame rearrangements with V and J assigned. A fraction of the clones does not appear; measured against another copy, unresolved V genes explain less than half of the discrepancy, and the remainder lacks a known reason. Across this sample there are 20,000 to 25,000 clones, with 65% to 85% seen only once. The ten largest make up about 25% of the sample.

The material sequenced was CD8+ T cells from blood (PBMCs), taken 6 months after the transplant. These receptors were obtained from a human patient who received a combined kidney and bone marrow transplant. Some T cells may derive from the graft donor when a transplant has been performed.

The chain joins TRBV5-5 to TRBJ2-7, with 9 bases matching TRBD2. The CDR3 contains 14 residues. Germline-derived CDR1 and CDR2 are SGHKS and YYEKEE (reference sequence). J was trimmed by 5 bases and V by 1 base; bases with no gene match: 4. This CDR3 reads CASSLSSGSDEQYF. The DNA for the CDR3 is TGTGCCAGCAGCTTGAGTAGCGGGAGCGACGAGCAGTACTTC.

The chain employs TRBV19 and TRBJ2-5; the D gene is possibly TRBD1 (7 bases). The germline CDR1 and CDR2 sequences are LNHDA and SQIVND (reference sequence). The ends were cut back, 3 bases at V and 6 bases at J, with 17 bases in the middle. The CDR3 totals 15 residues. The CDR3 bases are TGTGCCAGTAGTATCGCCTCCAGGGGGAGGAAGACCCAGTACTTC. This gives the protein CASSIASRGRKTQYF.

The chain links TRBV9 to TRBJ1-5; a possible D gene is TRBD1 (6 bases). Looked up from germline, CDR1 is SGDLS and CDR2 is YYNGEE. Trimming shortened V by 0 bases and J by 4 bases, and 8 bases separated the two germline ends. This CDR3 has 14 amino acids. CDR3 nucleotide sequence: TGTGCCAGCAGCGTAGGGACAGCGAATCAGCCCCAGCATTTT. Amino acid sequence: CASSVGTANQPQHF.

The rearrangement joins TRBV2 to TRBJ2-1; TRBD2 agrees at 11 bases. V trimming: 4 bases; J trimming: 5 bases; junction bases outside the gene matches: 1. Germline values: CDR1 SNHLY, CDR2 FYNNEI. The CDR3 has 14 residues. CDR3 sequence: CASSGLAGNNEQFF. The CDR3 coding sequence is TGTGCCAGCAGTGGACTAGCGGGAAACAATGAGCAGTTCTTC.

CDR3 coding DNA: TGTGCCAGCAGCCCGGAACAGGGGGCCTACGAGCAGTACTTC. Its translation: CASSPEQGAYEQYF. V usage is TRBV7-6 and J usage is TRBJ2-7; 8 bases fit TRBD1. Germline V gives CDR1 SGHVS, CDR2 FNYEAQ. The trim removed 5 bases at V and 2 bases at J, leaving 5 bases unmatched. CDR3 length: 14 residues.

V and J are TRBV15 and TRBJ2-1; 8 nucleotides agree with TRBD2. From germline, CDR1 is LNHNV and CDR2 YYDKDF (reference sequence). CDR3 size: 13 residues. The V and J ends lost 4 bases and 9 bases, in that order; junction bases with no gene match: 5. CDR3 bases: TGTGCCACCAGCACCCAGCGGGGGTTTGAGCAGTTCTTC. Amino acids: CATSTQRGFEQFF.

The V and J genes are TRBV11-3 and TRBJ2-1, with TRBD1 matching over 8 bases. V dropped 3 bases and J dropped 8; count of bases not matched to a gene: 9. CDR3 length: 15 amino acids. The germline CDR1 and CDR2 sequences are SGHNT and YENEEA. The CDR3 is CASSFTRTGRDEQFF. In DNA form, the CDR3 reads TGTGCCAGCAGCTTTACGCGGACAGGGCGAGATGAGCAGTTCTTC.

The chain is built from TRBV7-8 and TRBJ1-1, with 7 bases aligning to TRBD1. Looked up from germline, CDR1 is SGHVS and CDR2 is FQNEAQ. The CDR3 has 11 amino acids. Trimming took 5 bases from V and 12 from J; bases not matched to a gene: 6. CDR3 bases: TGTGCCAGCAGCCACGACAGGGCGCCTTTCTTT. Its translation is CASSHDRAPFF.

There are a few counts of this clone. This chain uses TRBV9 with TRBJ1-1; 11 bases fit TRBD1. Germline values: CDR1 SGDLS, CDR2 YYNGEE. V lost 3 bases and J lost 3; bases outside the gene matches: 13. This CDR3 comprises 18 residues. The chain's CDR3 is CASSADGQGALKDTEAFF. The DNA of the CDR3 is TGTGCCAGCAGCGCGGACGGACAGGGGGCTTTGAAGGACACTGAAGCTTTCTTT.

This chain connects TRBV5-4 to TRBJ1-2, with D possibly TRBD1 on 5 matching bases. The CDR3 totals 14 residues. CDR1 SGHNT and CDR2 YYREEE come from the germline V gene (reference sequence). V lost 5 bases, J lost 6 bases, and 17 bases lay in between. CDR3 nucleotide sequence: TGTGCCAGCAGTTGGGGGAGGGGCGGGGATGGCTACACCTTC. Protein sequence: CASSWGRGGDGYTF.

The J gene is TRBJ2-7, the V gene TRBV7-8; no clear D gene. Germline V gene lookup returns CDR1 SGHVS and CDR2 FQNEAQ. The CDR3 loop spans 11 amino acids. Trimming stripped 4 bases from V and 4 bases from J, with 5 bases between. The DNA for the CDR3 is TGTGCCAGCAGCTCGGTATACGAGCAGTACTTC. Its translation: CASSSVYEQYF.

The sample holds one count of this clone. The rearrangement joins TRBV4-1 to TRBJ1-2; maybe TRBD1 (6 bases). Germline V lookup: CDR1 MGHRA, CDR2 YSYEKL. V was shortened by 3 bases and J by 3 bases, with 14 bases between the two germline ends. This CDR3 region has 15 residues. The CDR3 reads CASSQQGRGDYGYTF. In nucleotides, the CDR3 is TGCGCCAGCAGCCAGCAGGGGAGAGGGGACTATGGCTACACCTTC.

The rearrangement links TRBV7-3 to TRBJ2-3, with D uncertain. Germline CDR1 is SGHTA and CDR2 is FQGTGA. V was pared by 1 base and J by 5 bases, with 10 bases between. The CDR3 has 14 residues. CDR3 loop: CASSLIGGGDTQYF. Here the CDR3 DNA reads TGTGCCAGCAGCTTAATCGGCGGCGGAGATACGCAGTATTTT.

The gene calls are TRBV6-1 and TRBJ2-7, with D possibly being TRBD1 (6 bases). V was pared by 4 bases and J by 3 bases, with 13 bases between. Germline V gives CDR1 MNHNS, CDR2 SASEGT. This CDR3 is built from 14 residues. The CDR3 is CASSGFQGNYEQYF. CDR3 nucleotide sequence: TGTGCCAGCAGTGGATTCCAGGGGAACTACGAGCAGTACTTC.

V and J are TRBV5-6 and TRBJ2-1; TRBD2 matches at 7 bases. Germline lookup yields CDR1 SGHDT and CDR2 YYEEEE. The CDR3 is 15 residues long. V gave up 0 bases and J gave up 5 bases; unmatched junction bases: 5. DNA of the CDR3: TGTGCCAGCAGCTTGGCCGGGACTATTAACAATGAGCAGTTCTTC. It is translated as CASSLAGTINNEQFF.

The chain has TRBV18 and TRBJ2-5; D is perhaps TRBD1 (6 bases). The CDR3 contains 15 residues. In germline, CDR1 is KGHSH, CDR2 LQKENI. V dropped 2 bases and J dropped 5 bases, with 15 bases sitting between them. The CDR3, as DNA: TGTGCCAGCTCACCAGGGGACATAGGGTATGAGACCCAGTACTTC. As protein: CASSPGDIGYETQYF.

The chain links TRBV7-7 to TRBJ2-2; 10 positions match TRBD1. Germline CDR1 is SSHAT and CDR2 is FNYEAQ (reference sequence). The ends lost 4 bases at V and 3 bases at J; junction bases unmatched: 5. The CDR3 length is 16 residues. This CDR3 is CASSSTGGPDTGELFF. The CDR3 DNA reads TGTGCCAGCAGCTCGACAGGGGGCCCAGACACCGGGGAGCTGTTTTTT. The full variable domain, its missing parts supplied by reference TRBV7-7 and TRBJ2-2, is GAGVSQSPRYKVTKRGQDVTLRCDPISSHATLYWYQQALGQGPEFLTYFNYEAQPDKSGLPSDRFSAERPEGSISTLTIQRTEQRDSAMYRCASSSTGGPDTGELFFGEGSRLTVL.

The chain combines TRBV6-1 with TRBJ2-3; D is unresolved. Germline lookup yields CDR1 MNHNS and CDR2 SASEGT. Trimming took off 4 bases at V and 1 base at J, with 15 bases between the two ends. The CDR3 runs 16 residues. The CDR3 is CASSVTKLGGTDTQYF. The CDR3 coding sequence is TGTGCCAGCAGTGTGACAAAACTGGGTGGCACAGATACGCAGTATTTT.

This clone came up once. V is TRBV10-2 and J is TRBJ2-2, with 7 bases identical to TRBD2. From germline, CDR1 is WSHSY and CDR2 SAAADI. This CDR3 has 15 residues. V lost 8 bases, J lost 2 bases, and 8 bases stayed unmatched. CDR3 amino acids: CASLGDYFNTGELFF. The DNA for the CDR3 is TGCGCCAGCTTAGGGGACTATTTTAACACCGGGGAGCTGTTTTTT.

V is TRBV28 and J is TRBJ2-5, with 9 bases that match TRBD2. Germline assignment: CDR1 MDHEN and CDR2 SYDVKM. The CDR3 extends over 15 amino acids. The junction had 3 bases not matched to a gene; V was cut back by 3 bases and J by 1 base. In DNA, the CDR3 is TGTGCCAGCAGTTTCCGAGCGGGGGGCCAAGAGACCCAGTACTTC. It yields the protein CASSFRAGGQETQYF.

This clone is medium-sized. V is TRBV27 and J is TRBJ2-1; 7 bases are a match to TRBD2. The CDR3 is made up of 13 amino acids. V was pared by 6 bases and J by 10 bases, with 9 bases of the junction left unmatched. Germline CDR1 MNHEY, CDR2 SMNVEV (reference sequence). The CDR3 region has the DNA TGTGCCAGCAGGAGGGAGGGTATACCCGAGCAGTTCTTC. As protein: CASRREGIPEQFF.

The V and J genes are TRBV5-4 and TRBJ2-3, with D tentatively TRBD1 (6 bases). The germline gives CDR1 SGHNT, CDR2 YYREEE (reference sequence). Trimming shortened V by 4 bases and J by 4 bases, and 13 bases separated the two germline ends. The CDR3 contains 14 residues. CDR3 nucleotides: TGTGCCAGCAGCGGGGGCCTTGGGCCAGATACGCAGTATTTT. This encodes CASSGGLGPDTQYF.

The chain is built from TRBV30 and TRBJ1-6, with D maybe TRBD1 (6 bases). This CDR3 has 14 residues. V lost 2 bases and J 10 bases, leaving 15 bases between the germline ends. CDR1 and CDR2 (germline): GTSNPN, SVGIG (reference sequence). CDR3 nucleotide sequence: TGTGCCTGGAGTCCGGGACAAGGATTCTCACCCCTCCACTTT. It codes for CAWSPGQGFSPLHF.

This clone was seen a few times. V gene TRBV14 combines with J gene TRBJ2-1; no clear D. Germline-derived CDR1 and CDR2 are SGHDN and FVKESK. The CDR3 sequence is 13 residues long. V dropped 5 bases and J dropped 4 bases, with 9 bases sitting between them. DNA of the CDR3: TGTGCCAGCAGCGTCGTGAGGTACAATGAGCAGTTCTTC. Protein product: CASSVVRYNEQFF.

This clone is a singleton in its sample. The chain carries TRBV12-5 and TRBJ2-3, with 8 bases lining up with TRBD2. The CDR3 is 17 amino acids. The germline V gene encodes CDR1 LGHNT and CDR2 FRNRAP. V was clipped by 0 bases and J by 1 base; unmatched bases: 6. CDR3 DNA sequence: TGTGCTAGTGGTTTGGTACCCCTGACTAGCGGCACAGATACGCAGTATTTT. This codes for CASGLVPLTSGTDTQYF.

The rearrangement uses TRBV9 and TRBJ2-1, with D maybe TRBD2 (6 bases). Germline CDR1 and CDR2: SGDLS and YYNGEE. The CDR3 is 15 residues long. The V end lost 0 bases, the J end lost 9 bases, and 16 bases lay between the germline ends. CDR3 coding DNA: TGTGCCAGCAGCGTAGGGGATAGCGGTGCGCCTGAGCAGTTCTTC. Its protein is CASSVGDSGAPEQFF.